A single sample is the source of the 13 T cell receptor beta chains below, sequenced in a study of T-cell memory formation after mild COVID-19. From the 5' RACE reads, TCRdb called clonotypes with MiXCR, one entry per CDR3 protein. The sample has roughly 320,000 distinct CDR3 sequences, around 28% seen once; the top ten hold 13%. Sequenced input: PBMCs or a T cell subset sorted from them (not recorded which). These receptor sequences come from an adult woman who had mild COVID-19 (a few samples of this study predate the infection). Cell type and time point are not known.

This clonotype was seen only a few times. The V gene is TRBV29-1, the J gene TRBJ2-7; 7 bases are a match to TRBD1. CDR3 length: 12 residues. The V gene's germline CDR1 is SQVTM and CDR2 ANQGSEA. Trimming removed 3 bases from V and 5 bases from J; junction bases left unmatched: 4. The CDR3 nucleotides are TGCAGCGTTGAGGTAACAGGGGACGAGCAGTACTTC. This sequence encodes CSVEVTGDEQYF.

The chain links TRBV9 to TRBJ2-7; 12 bases match TRBD2. The V segment lost 0 bases and the J segment 4 bases; nucleotides outside the gene matches: 2. This CDR3 region has 15 residues. The germline CDR1 and CDR2 sequences are SGDLS and YYNGEE. CDR3 sequence: CASSVGTSGTYEQYF. The CDR3 coding sequence is TGTGCCAGCAGCGTAGGGACTAGCGGGACGTACGAGCAGTACTTC.

Comments on this clonotype: The junction and the germline gene differ at one end; a read error may be behind it. This rearrangement joins TRBV4-2 to TRBJ1-2; TRBD1 might be the D (6 bases). Germline V lookup: CDR1 LGHNA, CDR2 YNFKEQ. The CDR3 spans 14 residues. The CDR3 coding sequence is TGTGCCAGAAGCCAAGATACAGGGAGGAATGGCTACACCTTC. Its translation: CARSQDTGRNGYTF.

The chain employs TRBV20-1 and TRBJ2-5, with 9 nucleotides matching TRBD1. This CDR3 region has 15 residues. V lost 5 bases and J lost 4; bases outside the gene matches: 11. Germline CDR1 DFQATT, CDR2 SNEGSKA (reference sequence). The CDR3 protein is CSAALGTGFPETQYF. The CDR3 nucleotides read TGCAGTGCTGCATTGGGGACAGGGTTCCCAGAGACCCAGTACTTC.

This chain uses TRBV10-3 with TRBJ2-1, with D unresolved. V lost 0 bases to trimming and J lost 6 bases, with 12 bases between them. Germline CDR1 reads ENHRY; CDR2 reads SYGVKD. This CDR3 is built from 15 residues. In nucleotides, the CDR3 is TGTGCCATCAGTGAGTCAAGTAGGTCACCCAATGAGCAGTTCTTC. Its protein product is CAISESSRSPNEQFF.

This clonotype has just a few counts. The rearrangement uses TRBV20-1 and TRBJ2-7; 11 bases are a match to TRBD2. J gave up 2 bases and V 4 bases, and 7 bases lay outside the gene matches. This CDR3 contains 15 residues. Germline CDR1 DFQATT, CDR2 SNEGSKA (reference sequence). CDR3 in amino acids: CSATDSGRATYEQYF. As DNA, the CDR3 is TGCAGTGCTACCGATAGCGGGAGGGCGACCTACGAGCAGTACTTC.

Many counts were recorded for this clonotype. The V and J genes are TRBV11-2 and TRBJ2-1; TRBD2 matches 15 bases. Germline lookup yields CDR1 SGHAT and CDR2 FQNNGV. This CDR3 has 17 amino acids. V trimming: 5 bases; J trimming: 4 bases; junction bases outside the gene matches: 6. CDR3 sequence reads: CASSPGTSGGLYNEQFF. The DNA of the CDR3 is TGTGCCAGCAGCCCGGGGACTAGCGGGGGGCTATACAATGAGCAGTTCTTC. Using reference TRBV11-2 and TRBJ2-1 for the parts outside the CDR3, the full variable domain is EAGVAQSPRYKIIEKRQSVAFWCNPISGHATLYWYQQILGQGPKLLIQFQNNGVVDDSQLPKDRFSAERLKGVDSTLKIQPAKLEDSAVYLCASSPGTSGGLYNEQFFGPGTRLTVL.

This clonotype was detected only a few times. The V gene is TRBV2, the J gene TRBJ2-7; D might be TRBD1 (5 bases). Germline V gene data show CDR1 as SNHLY and CDR2 as FYNNEI. Trimming shortened V by 11 bases and J by 0 bases, and 14 bases separated the two germline ends. The CDR3 contains 13 residues. This CDR3 reads CAFQGHSSYEQYF. In nucleotides, the CDR3 is TGTGCCTTTCAGGGTCACAGCTCCTACGAGCAGTACTTC.

The chain is built from TRBV3-1 and TRBJ2-5, with D possibly being TRBD2 (5 bases). V was trimmed by 2 bases and J by 6 bases, leaving 13 bases between them. CDR1 is LGHDT and CDR2 is YNNKEL in the germline V gene (reference sequence). The CDR3 sequence is 14 residues long. CDR3 in amino acids: CASSQFGPGKTQYF. CDR3 nucleotide sequence: TGTGCCAGCAGCCAATTTGGGCCGGGGAAGACCCAGTACTTC.

This chain connects TRBV5-1 to TRBJ2-2; the D call may be TRBD1 or TRBD2 (5 bases each). Germline V gene lookup returns CDR1 SGHRS and CDR2 YFSETQ. V was shortened by 8 bases and J by 0 bases, with 8 bases between the two germline ends. The CDR3 extends over 13 amino acids. The CDR3 DNA follows: TGCGCCAGTACGGGACCGAACACCGGGGAGCTGTTTTTT. Its translation: CASTGPNTGELFF. Full variable domain (rest looked up from reference TRBV5-1 and TRBJ2-2): KAGVTQTPRYLIKTRGQQVTLSCSPISGHRSVSWYQQTPGQGLQFLFEYFSETQRNKGNFPGRFSGRQFSNSRSEMNVSTLELGDSALYLCASTGPNTGELFFGEGSRLTVL.

The chain is built from TRBV13 and TRBJ2-1; 10 bases align to TRBD2. CDR1 is PRHDT and CDR2 is FYEKMQ in the germline V gene (reference sequence). The CDR3 has 16 amino acids. Trimming cost V 5 bases and J 2 bases; bases outside gene matches: 6. In DNA, the CDR3 is TGTGCCAGCAGCCACCCTAGCGGGAGTACCTACAATGAGCAGTTCTTC. Amino acids: CASSHPSGSTYNEQFF.

This clonotype was seen a few times. J is TRBJ2-7 and V is TRBV20-1; the match to TRBD1 covers 9 bases. Per the germline V gene, CDR1 is DFQATT and CDR2 is SNEGSKA (reference sequence). The V gene end was trimmed by 7 bases and the J gene end by 3 bases; junction bases not matched to a gene: 10. This CDR3 has 14 residues. In DNA form, the CDR3 reads TGCAGTGAGCAAAGACAGGGGGTAGTCTACGAGCAGTACTTC. Protein sequence: CSEQRQGVVYEQYF.

This clonotype occurred a few times. The chain uses TRBV9 and TRBJ2-7, with a possible D match to TRBD2 (5 bases). CDR3 size: 13 residues. The germline CDR1 and CDR2 sequences are SGDLS and YYNGEE. Trimming left V 1 base short and J 7 bases short, with 12 bases between. This chain's CDR3 is CASSVISGMEQYF. The CDR3 bases are TGTGCCAGCAGCGTAATTTCGGGGATGGAGCAGTACTTC. The variable domain in full, completed from reference TRBV9 and TRBJ2-7, reads DSGVTQTPKHLITATGQRVTLRCSPRSGDLSVYWYQQSLDQGLQFLIQYYNGEERAKGNILERFSAQQFPDLHSELNLSSLELGDSALYFCASSVISGMEQYFGPGTRLTVT.